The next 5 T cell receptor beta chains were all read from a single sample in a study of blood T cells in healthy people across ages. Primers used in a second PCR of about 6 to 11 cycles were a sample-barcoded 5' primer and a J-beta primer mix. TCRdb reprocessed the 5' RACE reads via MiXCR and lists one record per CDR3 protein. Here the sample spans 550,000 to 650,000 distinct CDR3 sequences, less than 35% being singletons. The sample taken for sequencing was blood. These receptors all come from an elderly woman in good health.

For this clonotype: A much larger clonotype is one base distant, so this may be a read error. DNA for the CDR3: TGTGCCAGCAGCCAAGAAGGAGCGGGGGGCAACAATGAGCAGTACTTC. It encodes CASSQEGAGGNNEQYF. This sequence joins TRBV4-2 and TRBJ2-1; TRBD2 matches 9 bases. With the DNA end fitting TRBJ2-7 better, the J assignment may be wrong. Germline lookup yields CDR1 LGHNA and CDR2 YNFKEQ. The CDR3 sequence is 16 residues long.

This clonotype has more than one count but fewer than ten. For the CDR3, the DNA is TGTGCCAGCAGGCACTCGGGACTTTTCACAGATACGCAGTATTTT. Its translation: CASRHSGLFTDTQYF. The J gene is TRBJ2-3, the V gene TRBV3-1; D perhaps matches TRBD2 (6 bases). This CDR3 spans 15 amino acids. V gave up 6 bases and J gave up 2 bases, with 15 bases separating them. CDR1 is LGHDT, CDR2 YNNKEL, per germline (reference sequence).

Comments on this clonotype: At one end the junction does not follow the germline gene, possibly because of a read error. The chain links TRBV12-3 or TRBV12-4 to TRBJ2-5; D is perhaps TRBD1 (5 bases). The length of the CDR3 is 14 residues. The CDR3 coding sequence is TGTGCCAGCAGTTTATCCGCAGGGAAAGAGACCCAGTACTTT. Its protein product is CASSLSAGKETQYF.

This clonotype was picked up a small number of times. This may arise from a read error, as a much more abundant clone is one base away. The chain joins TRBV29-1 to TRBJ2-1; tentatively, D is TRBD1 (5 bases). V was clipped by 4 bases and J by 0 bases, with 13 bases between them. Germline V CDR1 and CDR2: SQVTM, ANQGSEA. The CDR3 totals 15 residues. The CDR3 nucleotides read TGCAGCGTTGGATTAGGGGCGTGCTCCTACAATGAGCAGTTCTTC. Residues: CSVGLGACSYNEQFF.

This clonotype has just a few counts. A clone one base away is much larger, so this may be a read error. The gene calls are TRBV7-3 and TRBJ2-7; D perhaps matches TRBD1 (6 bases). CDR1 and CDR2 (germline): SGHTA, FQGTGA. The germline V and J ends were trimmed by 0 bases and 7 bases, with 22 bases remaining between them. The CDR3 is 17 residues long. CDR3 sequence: CASSLTLGQGSSNEQYF. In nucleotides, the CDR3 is TGTGCCAGCAGCTTAACGTTGGGGCAGGGGTCAAGTAATGAGCAGTACTTC.